Shown below are 9 T cell receptor beta chains from a single sample sequenced in a study of response to subunit inactivated influenza vaccine. MiXCR, run by TCRdb on the RT-PCR reads, gives a single entry per CDR3 protein. The table shows over 800,000 distinct CDR3 sequences, with around 21% occurring only once. Sequences were derived from PBMCs from blood, sampled around 5 days after vaccination. The receptors shown here come from a man over 45 who received an inactivated influenza vaccine.

V usage is TRBV11-2 and J usage is TRBJ1-1; D is undetermined. In germline, CDR1 is SGHAT, CDR2 FQNNGV. The CDR3 is 13 amino acids. Trimming shortened V by 8 bases and J by 6 bases, and 16 bases separated the two germline ends. Written as DNA, the CDR3 is TGTGCCAGCCGGCATACTACGAGGGCTGAAGCTTTCTTT. It is translated as CASRHTTRAEAFF.

J is TRBJ1-1 and V is TRBV6-2 or TRBV6-3; 8 positions match TRBD1. The germline V gene encodes CDR1 MNHEY and CDR2 SVGEGT. With 7 bases clipped from V and 10 bases from J, the junction kept 8 bases outside the gene matches. This CDR3 spans 12 amino acids. CDR3: CASKGQARAAFF. As DNA, the CDR3 is TGTGCCAGCAAGGGACAGGCTCGTGCAGCTTTCTTT.

This clonotype was counted between two and nine times. The chain links TRBV20-1 to TRBJ2-3; 10 positions agree with TRBD2. Germline V lookup: CDR1 DFQATT, CDR2 SNEGSKA (reference sequence). Trimming removed 8 bases from V and 6 bases from J; junction bases left unmatched: 8. This CDR3 has 13 residues. DNA of the CDR3: TGCAGTAGCGGGAGGGCCGTTCGGGATACGCAGTATTTT. It translates to CSSGRAVRDTQYF.

Only a few counts were recorded for this clonotype. The gene calls are TRBV11-1 and TRBJ1-1; 7 positions agree with TRBD1. The CDR3 covers 14 residues. V shed 5 bases, J shed 0 bases, and the junction held 3 bases outside the gene matches. Germline values: CDR1 SGHAT, CDR2 FQDESV (reference sequence). CDR3 protein: CASSAGTVNTEAFF. CDR3 coding DNA: TGTGCCAGCAGCGCCGGGACAGTGAACACTGAAGCTTTCTTT.

This clonotype was counted only a few times. The chain links TRBV3-1 to TRBJ2-1; the match to TRBD2 covers 7 bases. There are 15 residues in the CDR3. V gave up 2 bases and J gave up 6 bases; unmatched junction bases: 7. Germline V gene data show CDR1 as LGHDT and CDR2 as YNNKEL (reference sequence). CDR3 DNA: TGTGCCAGCAGCCAAACATTGGGGACTACCAATGAGCAGTTCTTC. As protein: CASSQTLGTTNEQFF.

This clonotype showed up just a few times. The chain recombines TRBV11-2 with TRBJ2-7; D might be TRBD2 (5 bases). The CDR3 extends over 13 amino acids. Germline lookup yields CDR1 SGHAT and CDR2 FQNNGV. V lost 5 bases, J lost 3 bases, and 11 bases lay in between. CDR3 sequence: CASSESGNYEQYF. The CDR3 DNA is TGTGCCAGCAGCGAAAGCGGTAACTACGAGCAGTACTTC.

The chain carries TRBV11-2 and TRBJ2-3, with D unclear. Germline CDR1 is SGHAT and CDR2 is FQNNGV. The CDR3 loop spans 16 amino acids. V was shortened by 2 bases and J by 0 bases, with 12 bases between the two germline ends. CDR3 in amino acids: CASSLFWMNSTDTQYF. CDR3 DNA sequence: TGTGCCAGCAGCTTATTCTGGATGAATAGCACAGATACGCAGTATTTT.

This clonotype was observed a few times. The chain uses TRBV6-5 and TRBJ2-1; D is unclear. From germline, CDR1 is MNHEY and CDR2 SVGAGI. With 0 bases removed from V and 4 bases from J, the gap between germline ends came to 7 bases. This CDR3 contains 14 residues. CDR3 region: CASSYSDAYNEQFF. Here the CDR3 DNA reads TGTGCCAGCAGTTACTCAGACGCATACAATGAGCAGTTCTTC.

There are a few counts of this clonotype. The chain uses TRBV12-3 or TRBV12-4 and TRBJ2-4, with TRBD1 matching over 8 bases. The CDR3 loop spans 15 amino acids. V trimming: 5 bases; J trimming: 0 bases; junction bases outside the gene matches: 3. This CDR3 reads CASSVQGAAKNIQYF. CDR3 bases: TGTGCCAGCAGTGTCCAGGGGGCAGCCAAAAACATTCAGTACTTC.